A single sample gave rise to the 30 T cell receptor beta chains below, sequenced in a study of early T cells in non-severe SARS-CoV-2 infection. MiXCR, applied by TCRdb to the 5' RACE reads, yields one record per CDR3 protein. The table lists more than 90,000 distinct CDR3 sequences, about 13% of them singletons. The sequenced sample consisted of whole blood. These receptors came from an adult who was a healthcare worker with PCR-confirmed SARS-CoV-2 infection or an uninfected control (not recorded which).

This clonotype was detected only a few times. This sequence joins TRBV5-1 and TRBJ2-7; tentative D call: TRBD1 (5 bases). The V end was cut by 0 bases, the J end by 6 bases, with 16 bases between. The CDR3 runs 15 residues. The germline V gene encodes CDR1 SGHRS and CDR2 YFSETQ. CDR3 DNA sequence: TGCGCCAGCAGCTTGGAGTGGGGCCGGAACGCCGAGCAGTACTTC. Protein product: CASSLEWGRNAEQYF.

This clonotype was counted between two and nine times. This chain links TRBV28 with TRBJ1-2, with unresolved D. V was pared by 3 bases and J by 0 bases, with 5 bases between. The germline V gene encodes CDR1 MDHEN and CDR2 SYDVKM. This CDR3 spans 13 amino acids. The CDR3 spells CASSFGSNYGYTF. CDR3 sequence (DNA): TGTGCCAGCAGTTTCGGGTCTAACTATGGCTACACCTTC.

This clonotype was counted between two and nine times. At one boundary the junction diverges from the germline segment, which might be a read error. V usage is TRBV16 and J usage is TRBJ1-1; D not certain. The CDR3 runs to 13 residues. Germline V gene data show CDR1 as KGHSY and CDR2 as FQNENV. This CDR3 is CASRQAANTEAFF. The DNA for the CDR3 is TGTGCCAGCCGCCAGGCCGCGAACACTGAAGCTTTCTTT.

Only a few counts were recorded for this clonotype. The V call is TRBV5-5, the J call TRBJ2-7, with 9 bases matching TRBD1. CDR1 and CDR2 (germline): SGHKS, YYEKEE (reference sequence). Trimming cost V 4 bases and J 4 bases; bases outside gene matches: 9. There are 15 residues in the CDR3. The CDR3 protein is CASSQGPGQGYEQYF. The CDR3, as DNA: TGTGCCAGCAGCCAGGGACCGGGACAGGGTTACGAGCAGTACTTC.

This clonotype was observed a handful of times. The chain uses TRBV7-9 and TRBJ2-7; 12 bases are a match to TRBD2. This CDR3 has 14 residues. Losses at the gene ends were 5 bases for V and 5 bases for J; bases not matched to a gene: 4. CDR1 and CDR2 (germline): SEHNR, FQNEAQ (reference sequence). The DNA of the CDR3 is TGTGCCAGCAGCAAGACTAGCGGGGGCAACGAGCAGTACTTC. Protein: CASSKTSGGNEQYF.

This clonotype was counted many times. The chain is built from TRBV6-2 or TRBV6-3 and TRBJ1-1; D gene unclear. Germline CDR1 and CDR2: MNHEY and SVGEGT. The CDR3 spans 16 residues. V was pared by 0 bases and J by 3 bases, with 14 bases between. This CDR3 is CASSYSARRPDTEAFF. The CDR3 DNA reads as TGTGCCAGCAGTTACTCGGCCAGACGACCCGACACTGAAGCTTTCTTT.

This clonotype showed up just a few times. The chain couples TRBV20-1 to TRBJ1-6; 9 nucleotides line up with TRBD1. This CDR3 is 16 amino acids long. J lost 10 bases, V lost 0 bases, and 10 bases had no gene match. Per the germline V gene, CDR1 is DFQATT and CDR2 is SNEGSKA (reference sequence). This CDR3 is CSARDKGQGGASPLHF. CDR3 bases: TGCAGTGCTAGAGACAAGGGACAGGGAGGGGCGTCACCCCTCCACTTT.

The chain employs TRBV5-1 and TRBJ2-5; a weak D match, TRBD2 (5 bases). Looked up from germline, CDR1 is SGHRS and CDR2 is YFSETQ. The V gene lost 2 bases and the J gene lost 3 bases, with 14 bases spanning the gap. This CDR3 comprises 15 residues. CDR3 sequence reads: CASSFSGMGEETQYF. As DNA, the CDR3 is TGCGCCAGCAGCTTTTCAGGAATGGGAGAAGAGACCCAGTACTTC.

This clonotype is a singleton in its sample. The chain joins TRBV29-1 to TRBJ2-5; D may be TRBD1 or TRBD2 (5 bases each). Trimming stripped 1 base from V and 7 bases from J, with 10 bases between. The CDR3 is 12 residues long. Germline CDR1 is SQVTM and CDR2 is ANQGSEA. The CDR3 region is CSVEAGAWTQYF. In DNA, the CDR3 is TGCAGCGTTGAAGCCGGGGCATGGACCCAGTACTTC. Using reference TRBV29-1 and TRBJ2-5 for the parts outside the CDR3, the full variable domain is SAVISQKPSRDICQRGTSLTIQCQVDSQVTMMFWYRQQPGQSLTLIATANQGSEATYESGFVIDKFPISRPNLTFSTLTVSNMSPEDSSIYLCSVEAGAWTQYFGPGTRLLVL.

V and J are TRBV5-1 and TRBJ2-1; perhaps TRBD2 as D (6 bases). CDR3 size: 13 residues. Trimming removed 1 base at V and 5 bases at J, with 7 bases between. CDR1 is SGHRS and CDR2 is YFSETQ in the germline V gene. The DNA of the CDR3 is TGCGCCAGCAGCTTGACGGGGGACAATGAGCAGTTCTTC. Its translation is CASSLTGDNEQFF. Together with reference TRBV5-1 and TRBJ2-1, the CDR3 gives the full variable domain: KAGVTQTPRYLIKTRGQQVTLSCSPISGHRSVSWYQQTPGQGLQFLFEYFSETQRNKGNFPGRFSGRQFSNSRSEMNVSTLELGDSALYLCASSLTGDNEQFFGPGTRLTVL.

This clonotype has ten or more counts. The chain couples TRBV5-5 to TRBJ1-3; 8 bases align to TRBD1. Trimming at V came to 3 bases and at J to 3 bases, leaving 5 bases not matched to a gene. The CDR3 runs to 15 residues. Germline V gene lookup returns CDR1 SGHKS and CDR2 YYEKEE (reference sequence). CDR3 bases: TGTGCCAGCAGCTGGACGGGGACAGGTGGAAACACCATATATTTT. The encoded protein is CASSWTGTGGNTIYF.

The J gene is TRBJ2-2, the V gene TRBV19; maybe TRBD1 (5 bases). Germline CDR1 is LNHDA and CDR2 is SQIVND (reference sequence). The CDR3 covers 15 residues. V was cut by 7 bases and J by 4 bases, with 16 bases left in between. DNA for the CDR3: TGTGCCAGTACTACAGGAAGTGGGCTCACCGGGGAGCTGTTTTTT. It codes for CASTTGSGLTGELFF. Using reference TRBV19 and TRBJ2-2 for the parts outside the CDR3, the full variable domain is DGGITQSPKYLFRKEGQNVTLSCEQNLNHDAMYWYRQDPGQGLRLIYYSQIVNDFQKGDIAEGYSVSREKKESFPLTVTSAQKNPTAFYLCASTTGSGLTGELFFGEGSRLTVL.

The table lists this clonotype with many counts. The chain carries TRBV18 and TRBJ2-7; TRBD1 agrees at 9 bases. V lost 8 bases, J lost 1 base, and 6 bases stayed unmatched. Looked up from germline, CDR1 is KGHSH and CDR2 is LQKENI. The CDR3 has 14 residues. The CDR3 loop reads CASAQGATSYEQYF. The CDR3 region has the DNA TGTGCCAGCGCACAGGGGGCCACATCCTACGAGCAGTACTTC. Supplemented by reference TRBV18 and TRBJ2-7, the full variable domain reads NAGVMQNPRHLVRRRGQEARLRCSPMKGHSHVYWYRQLPEEGLKFMVYLQKENIIDESGMPKERFSAEFPKEGPSILRIQQVVRGDSAAYFCASAQGATSYEQYFGPGTRLTVT.

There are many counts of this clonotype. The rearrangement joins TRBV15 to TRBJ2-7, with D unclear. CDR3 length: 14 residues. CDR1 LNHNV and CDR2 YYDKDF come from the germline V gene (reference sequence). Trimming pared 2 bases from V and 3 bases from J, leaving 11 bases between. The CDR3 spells CATSRPASGYEQYF. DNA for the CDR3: TGTGCCACCAGCAGACCGGCCAGTGGCTACGAGCAGTACTTC.

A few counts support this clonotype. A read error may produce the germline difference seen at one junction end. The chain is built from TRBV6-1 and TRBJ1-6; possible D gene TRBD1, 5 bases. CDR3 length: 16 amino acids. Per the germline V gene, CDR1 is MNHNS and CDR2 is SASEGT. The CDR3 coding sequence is TGTGCCAGCCGCATTACGCCTGGGACTCTTAATTCACCCCTCCATTTT. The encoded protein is CASRITPGTLNSPLHF.

DNA for the CDR3: TGTGCCAGCAGTTCAGTAGATAGCAATCAGCCCCAGCATTTT. This translates into CASSSVDSNQPQHF. This chain connects TRBV6-6 to TRBJ1-5; D is unclear. Between the trimmed V and J ends, which lost 4 bases and 0 bases, there was a span of 7 bases. This CDR3 spans 14 amino acids. The germline V gene has CDR1 MNHNY and CDR2 SVGAGI (reference sequence).

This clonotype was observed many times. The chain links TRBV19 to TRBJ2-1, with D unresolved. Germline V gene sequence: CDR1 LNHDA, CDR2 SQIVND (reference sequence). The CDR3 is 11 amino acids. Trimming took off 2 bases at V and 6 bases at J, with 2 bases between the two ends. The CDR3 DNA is TGTGCCAGTAGTATATTCAATGAGCAGTTCTTC. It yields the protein CASSIFNEQFF.

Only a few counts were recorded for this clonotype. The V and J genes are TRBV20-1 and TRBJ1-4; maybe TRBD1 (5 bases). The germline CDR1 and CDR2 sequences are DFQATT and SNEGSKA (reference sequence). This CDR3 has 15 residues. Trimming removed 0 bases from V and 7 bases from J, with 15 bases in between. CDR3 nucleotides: TGCAGTGCTAGAGATAGGGCAGGGAGCGCTGAAAAACTGTTTTTT. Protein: CSARDRAGSAEKLFF.

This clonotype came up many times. In DNA form, the CDR3 reads TGTGCCAGCAGCGTAGTAGAGGGCTATGGCTACACCTTC. Protein product: CASSVVEGYGYTF. The chain uses TRBV9 and TRBJ1-2; D unclear. This CDR3 is built from 13 residues. From germline, CDR1 is SGDLS and CDR2 YYNGEE. The germline V and J ends were trimmed by 0 bases and 4 bases, with 7 bases remaining between them.

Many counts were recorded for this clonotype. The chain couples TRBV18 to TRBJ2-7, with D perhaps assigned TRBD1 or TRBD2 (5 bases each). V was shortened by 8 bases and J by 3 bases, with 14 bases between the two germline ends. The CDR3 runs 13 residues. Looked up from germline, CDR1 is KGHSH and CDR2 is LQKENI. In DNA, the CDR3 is TGTGCCAGCCGCCGGGACCCCCTCTACGAGCAGTACTTC. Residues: CASRRDPLYEQYF.

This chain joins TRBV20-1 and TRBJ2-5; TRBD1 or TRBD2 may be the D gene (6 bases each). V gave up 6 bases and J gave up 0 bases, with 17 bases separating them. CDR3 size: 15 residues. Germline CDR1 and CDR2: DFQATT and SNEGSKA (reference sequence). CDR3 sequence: CSAAAGQTYQETQYF. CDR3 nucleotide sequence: TGCAGTGCCGCCGCGGGACAAACTTACCAAGAGACCCAGTACTTC.

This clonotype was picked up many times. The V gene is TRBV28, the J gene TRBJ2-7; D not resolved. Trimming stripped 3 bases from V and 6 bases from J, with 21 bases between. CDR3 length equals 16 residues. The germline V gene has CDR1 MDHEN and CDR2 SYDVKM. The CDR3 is CASSLFRSSWVGEQYF. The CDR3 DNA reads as TGTGCCAGCAGTTTGTTCCGTTCCAGCTGGGTAGGCGAGCAGTACTTC.

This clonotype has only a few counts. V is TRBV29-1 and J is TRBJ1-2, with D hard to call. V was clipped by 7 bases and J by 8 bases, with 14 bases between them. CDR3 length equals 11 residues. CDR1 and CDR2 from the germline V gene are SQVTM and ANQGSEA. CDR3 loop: CSAFGPDGYTF. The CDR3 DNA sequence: TGCAGCGCTTTCGGCCCTGACGGCTACACCTTC.

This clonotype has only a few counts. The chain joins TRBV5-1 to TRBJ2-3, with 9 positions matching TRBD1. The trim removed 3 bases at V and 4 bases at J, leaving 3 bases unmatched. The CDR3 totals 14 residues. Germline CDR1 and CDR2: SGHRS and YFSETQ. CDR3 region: CASSSGQGADTQYF. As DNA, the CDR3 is TGCGCCAGCAGCTCGGGACAGGGCGCAGATACGCAGTATTTT.

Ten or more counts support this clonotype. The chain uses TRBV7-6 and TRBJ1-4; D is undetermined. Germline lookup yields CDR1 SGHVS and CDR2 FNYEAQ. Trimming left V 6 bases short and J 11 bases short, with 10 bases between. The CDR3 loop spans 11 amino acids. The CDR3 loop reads CASRKAGKLFF. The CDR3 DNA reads TGTGCCAGCAGGAAAGCTGGGAAACTGTTTTTT.

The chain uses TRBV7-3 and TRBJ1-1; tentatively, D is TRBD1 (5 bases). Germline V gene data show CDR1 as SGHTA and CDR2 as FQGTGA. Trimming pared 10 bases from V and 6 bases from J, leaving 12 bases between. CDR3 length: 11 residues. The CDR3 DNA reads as TGTGCCATGGGACCGGGGCCTGAAGCTTTCTTT. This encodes CAMGPGPEAFF.

The CDR3 is CASSFGFGYEQYF. DNA of the CDR3: TGTGCCAGCAGTTTTGGGTTCGGGTACGAGCAGTACTTC. The chain carries TRBV27 and TRBJ2-7, with D unclear. The germline V and J ends were trimmed by 3 bases and 4 bases, with 10 bases remaining between them. The CDR3 totals 13 residues. Germline V gene lookup returns CDR1 MNHEY and CDR2 SMNVEV (reference sequence).

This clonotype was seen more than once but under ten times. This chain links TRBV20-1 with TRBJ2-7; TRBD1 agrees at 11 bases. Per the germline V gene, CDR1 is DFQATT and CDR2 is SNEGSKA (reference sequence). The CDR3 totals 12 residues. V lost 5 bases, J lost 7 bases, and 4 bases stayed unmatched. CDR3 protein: CSASDRGREQYF. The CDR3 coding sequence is TGCAGTGCTTCGGACAGGGGGCGGGAGCAGTACTTC.

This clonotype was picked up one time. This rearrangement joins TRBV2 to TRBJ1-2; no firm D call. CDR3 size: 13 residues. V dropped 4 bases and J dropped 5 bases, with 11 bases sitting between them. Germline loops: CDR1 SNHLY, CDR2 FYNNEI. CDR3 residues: CASSAQSAYGYTF. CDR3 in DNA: TGTGCCAGCAGTGCCCAATCCGCTTATGGCTACACCTTC.

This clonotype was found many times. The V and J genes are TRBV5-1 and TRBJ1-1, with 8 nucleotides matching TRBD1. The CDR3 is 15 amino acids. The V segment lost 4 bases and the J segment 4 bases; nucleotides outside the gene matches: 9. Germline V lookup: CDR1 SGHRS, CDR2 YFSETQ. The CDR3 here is CASSPRSDRGTEAFF. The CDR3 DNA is TGCGCCAGCAGCCCCAGGAGCGACAGGGGCACTGAAGCTTTCTTT.